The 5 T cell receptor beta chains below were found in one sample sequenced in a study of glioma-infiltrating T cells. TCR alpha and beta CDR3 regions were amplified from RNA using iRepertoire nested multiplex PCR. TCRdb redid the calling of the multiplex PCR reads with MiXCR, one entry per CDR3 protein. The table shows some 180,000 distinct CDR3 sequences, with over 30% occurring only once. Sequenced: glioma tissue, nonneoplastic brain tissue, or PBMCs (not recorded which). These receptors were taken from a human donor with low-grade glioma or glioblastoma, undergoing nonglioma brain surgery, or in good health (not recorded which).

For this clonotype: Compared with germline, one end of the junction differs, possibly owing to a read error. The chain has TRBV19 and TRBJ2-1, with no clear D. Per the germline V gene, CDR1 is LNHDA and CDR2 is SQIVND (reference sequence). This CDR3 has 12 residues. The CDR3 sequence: CASSISYNEQSF. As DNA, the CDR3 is TGTGCCAGTAGTATTTCATACAATGAGCAGTCCTTC.

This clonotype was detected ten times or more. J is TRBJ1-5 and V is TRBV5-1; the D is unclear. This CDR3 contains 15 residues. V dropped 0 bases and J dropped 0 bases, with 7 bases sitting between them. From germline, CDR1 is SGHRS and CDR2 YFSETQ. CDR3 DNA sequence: TGCGCCAGCAGCTTGGGTTACAATAGCAATCAGCCCCAGCATTTT. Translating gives CASSLGYNSNQPQHF.

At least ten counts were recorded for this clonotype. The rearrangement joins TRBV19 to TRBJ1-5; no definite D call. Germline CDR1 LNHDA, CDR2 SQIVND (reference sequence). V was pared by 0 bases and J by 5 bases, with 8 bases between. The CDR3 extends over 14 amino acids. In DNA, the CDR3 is TGTGCCAGTAGTATAGAGACGAGGGATCAGCCCCAGCATTTT. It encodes CASSIETRDQPQHF.

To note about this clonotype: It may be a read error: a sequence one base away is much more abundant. The CDR3 region has the DNA TGCGCCAGCAGCTTGGGGACTGCCCACACCTACGAGCTGTACTTC. This gives the protein CASSLGTAHTYELYF. The V call is TRBV5-1, the J call TRBJ2-7; the D gene is possibly TRBD2 (5 bases). The germline V gene has CDR1 SGHRS and CDR2 YFSETQ. The CDR3 spans 15 residues.

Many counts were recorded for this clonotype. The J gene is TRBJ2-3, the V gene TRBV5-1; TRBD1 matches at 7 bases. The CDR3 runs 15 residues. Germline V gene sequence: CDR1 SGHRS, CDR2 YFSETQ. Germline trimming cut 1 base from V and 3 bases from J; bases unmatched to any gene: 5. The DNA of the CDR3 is TGCGCCAGCAGCTTGATGCCAGGGGGTACAGATACGCAGTATTTT. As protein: CASSLMPGGTDTQYF. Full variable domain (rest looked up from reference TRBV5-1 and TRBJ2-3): KAGVTQTPRYLIKTRGQQVTLSCSPISGHRSVSWYQQTPGQGLQFLFEYFSETQRNKGNFPGRFSGRQFSNSRSEMNVSTLELGDSALYLCASSLMPGGTDTQYFGPGTRLTVL.